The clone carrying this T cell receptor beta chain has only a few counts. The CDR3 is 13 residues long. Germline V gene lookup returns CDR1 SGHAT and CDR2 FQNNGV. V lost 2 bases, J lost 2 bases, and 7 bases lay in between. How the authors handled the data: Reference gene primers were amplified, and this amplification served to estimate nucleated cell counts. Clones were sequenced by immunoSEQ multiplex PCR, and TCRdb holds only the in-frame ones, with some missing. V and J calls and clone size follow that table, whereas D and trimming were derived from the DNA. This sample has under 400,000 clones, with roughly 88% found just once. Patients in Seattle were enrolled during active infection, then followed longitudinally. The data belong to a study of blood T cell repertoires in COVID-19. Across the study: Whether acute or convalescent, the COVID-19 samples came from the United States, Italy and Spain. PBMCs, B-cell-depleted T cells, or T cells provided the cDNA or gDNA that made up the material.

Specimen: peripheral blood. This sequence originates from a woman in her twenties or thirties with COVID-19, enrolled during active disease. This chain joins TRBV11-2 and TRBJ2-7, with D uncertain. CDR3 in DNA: TGTGCCAGCAGCTTACAAAGCGCCTACGAGCAGTACTTC. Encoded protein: CASSLQSAYEQYF.